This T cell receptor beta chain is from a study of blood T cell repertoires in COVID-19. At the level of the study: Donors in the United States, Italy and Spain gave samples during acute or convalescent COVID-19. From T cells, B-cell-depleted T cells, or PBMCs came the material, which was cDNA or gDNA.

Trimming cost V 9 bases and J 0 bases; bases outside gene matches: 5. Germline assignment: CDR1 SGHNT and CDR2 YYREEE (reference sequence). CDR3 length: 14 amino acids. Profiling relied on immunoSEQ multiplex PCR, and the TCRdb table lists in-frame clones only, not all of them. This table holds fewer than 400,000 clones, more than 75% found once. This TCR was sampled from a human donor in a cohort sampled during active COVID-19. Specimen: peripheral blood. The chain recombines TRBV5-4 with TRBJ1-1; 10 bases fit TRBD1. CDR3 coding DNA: TGTGCCACCCGGGACAGGGGCATGAACACTGAAGCTTTCTTT. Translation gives CATRDRGMNTEAFF.